The T cell receptor (beta chain) under discussion was sequenced for a study of T cells expressing NK-cell markers. Study-wide background: Cells sorted as CD3+CD56+NKG2C+, CD3+CD56+NKG2C- and CD3+CD56-NKG2C+ T cells supplied the TCR beta repertoires.

From its re-call of the 5' RACE reads, TCRdb lists each CDR3 protein once, without DNA. The sample has 300,000 or so distinct CDR3 sequences, and its top ten clones hold about 4.2%. CDR1 is MDHEN and CDR2 is SYDVKM in the germline V gene. The CDR3 sequence is 15 residues long. Sequencing was performed on blood T cells: a sorted CD56 or NKG2C T cell subset, CD4+ or CD8+ T cells, or bulk PBMC T cells (not recorded which). The rearrangement uses TRBV28 and TRBJ1-1; lacking DNA, the TRBD1 call made by TCRdb goes unchecked. The sequence was obtained from a woman aged 18 to 69 in good health. CDR3 protein: CASSPQTGRNTEAFF.